What follows is one T cell receptor beta chain and its context. What it binds is unknown. These data are taken from a study of T cell repertoires in cytomegalovirus infection. Germline values: CDR1 MNHEY, CDR2 SVGAGI. CDR3 length: 15 residues. Deletions cut 6 bases from V and 8 bases from J, with 17 bases between. TCRdb reprocessed the reads with MiXCR, giving one entry per CDR3 protein. The sample includes 200,000 to 250,000 distinct CDR3 sequences, less than 50% of them seen just once. This chain uses TRBV6-5 with TRBJ1-6; D uncertain. Here the sequenced sample was CD8+ T cells from cultured PBMCs, taken from culture after CMV antigen stimulation. This sequence originates from a human donor in good health (CMV status not recorded). Some clones in this sample may be carry-over from other donors' samples. For the CDR3, the DNA is TGTGCCAGCAGCGTCCTTTGGGAGAGGGATTCACCCCTCCACTTT. Protein sequence: CASSVLWERDSPLHF.